Below, 20 T cell receptor beta chains from the same sample are listed, as sequenced in a study of cytomegalovirus exposure and HLA in healthy donors. The PCR was carried out with 60 Vbeta primers and 13 Jbeta primers. Repertoires were generated with immunoSEQ multiplex PCR, while TCRdb's copy carries only in-frame clones and drops some. Its table records some 76,000 clones. Sequencing was carried out using PBMCs. The source is a man aged 35-49 years in good health and CMV-seronegative.

The chain recombines TRBV29-1 with TRBJ2-1; 7 nucleotides match TRBD1. V shed 7 bases, J shed 4 bases, and the junction held 4 bases outside the gene matches. Per germline, CDR1 SQVTM and CDR2 ANQGSEA. The CDR3 totals 12 residues. CDR3 sequence: CSERQGYNEQFF. CDR3 DNA sequence: TGCAGCGAGCGACAGGGTTACAATGAGCAGTTCTTC.

The chain combines TRBV6-1 with TRBJ2-7; tentative D call: TRBD2 (5 bases). V lost 6 bases and J lost 1, with 10 bases in between. This CDR3 has 13 amino acids. In germline, CDR1 is MNHNS, CDR2 SASEGT. The CDR3 reads CASSIEGSYEQYF. CDR3 sequence (DNA): TGTGCCAGCAGCATCGAGGGTTCCTACGAGCAGTACTTC.

CDR3 protein: CASKELGGLNDQPQHF. CDR3 sequence (DNA): TGTGCCAGCAAAGAGCTAGGGGGCTTGAATGATCAGCCCCAGCATTTT. This chain connects TRBV28 to TRBJ1-5; 7 nucleotides align to TRBD1. The CDR3 spans 16 residues. Germline CDR1 reads MDHEN; CDR2 reads SYDVKM. The trim removed 7 bases at V and 5 bases at J, leaving 14 bases unmatched.

This chain uses TRBV6-1 with TRBJ2-3; 10 bases fit TRBD1. J was trimmed by 6 bases and V by 3 bases; bases with no gene match: 3. The germline gives CDR1 MNHNS, CDR2 SASEGT. This CDR3 has 14 amino acids. DNA of the CDR3: TGTGCCAGCAGTGAGGACAGGGGGTTGGATACGCAGTATTTT. Translation gives CASSEDRGLDTQYF.

This chain uses TRBV18 with TRBJ1-3, with 8 bases aligning to TRBD1. CDR1 is KGHSH and CDR2 is LQKENI in the germline V gene. The V gene end was trimmed by 5 bases and the J gene end by 6 bases; junction bases not matched to a gene: 9. CDR3 length: 15 amino acids. The CDR3 region has the DNA TGTGCCAGCTCAGCGGGACAGGTCGAGGCAAACACCATATATTTT. Its protein is CASSAGQVEANTIYF.

The chain recombines TRBV4-1 with TRBJ1-2; D remains ambiguous. Germline V gives CDR1 MGHRA, CDR2 YSYEKL. Deletions cut 0 bases from V and 0 bases from J, with 11 bases between. The CDR3 consists of 16 residues. The CDR3 DNA sequence: TGCGCCAGCAGCCAAGATTCGGTCGGGGCTAACTATGGCTACACCTTC. Translating gives CASSQDSVGANYGYTF.

This chain connects TRBV19 to TRBJ1-4, with TRBD1 as a possible D gene (5 bases). CDR3 length equals 13 residues. The V gene's germline CDR1 is LNHDA and CDR2 SQIVND (reference sequence). With 6 bases removed from V and 6 bases from J, the gap between germline ends came to 11 bases. In DNA, the CDR3 is TGTGCCAGTAGACAGGTGGGGTATGAAAAACTGTTTTTT. Residues: CASRQVGYEKLFF. Based on the CDR3 plus reference TRBV19 and TRBJ1-4, the full variable domain is DGGITQSPKYLFRKEGQNVTLSCEQNLNHDAMYWYRQDPGQGLRLIYYSQIVNDFQKGDIAEGYSVSREKKESFPLTVTSAQKNPTAFYLCASRQVGYEKLFFGSGTQLSVL.

This chain connects TRBV11-3 to TRBJ2-7, with 9 bases that match TRBD1. CDR1 and CDR2 from the germline V gene are SGHNT and YENEEA. The CDR3 is 15 amino acids. V shed 5 bases, J shed 1 base, and the junction held 6 bases outside the gene matches. The CDR3 DNA reads TGTGCCAGCAGCGCTGAGGGACAGGGATCCTACGAGCAGTACTTC. Its translation is CASSAEGQGSYEQYF.

The chain carries TRBV4-3 and TRBJ1-2, with no clear D. Trimming removed 0 bases from V and 5 bases from J, with 10 bases in between. The CDR3 is 14 residues long. Per the germline V gene, CDR1 is LGHNA and CDR2 is YSLEER. The CDR3 sequence is CASSQDRRDYGYTF. In DNA form, the CDR3 reads TGCGCCAGCAGCCAAGATAGGCGGGATTATGGCTACACCTTC.

The V call is TRBV25-1, the J call TRBJ2-1; D is unresolved. Looked up from germline, CDR1 is MGHDK and CDR2 is SYGVNS. V was trimmed by 4 bases and J by 0 bases, leaving 10 bases between them. The CDR3 is 15 amino acids. The CDR3: CASSVTESSYNEQFF. The CDR3 bases are TGTGCCAGCAGTGTCACCGAGAGCTCCTACAATGAGCAGTTCTTC.

The J gene is TRBJ1-3, the V gene TRBV6-1; unclear D gene. V lost 7 bases to trimming and J lost 0 bases, with 13 bases between them. The CDR3 contains 15 residues. Per germline, CDR1 MNHNS and CDR2 SASEGT. The CDR3 spells CASTPRGRSGNTIYF. The DNA for the CDR3 is TGTGCCAGCACCCCGAGAGGTCGCTCTGGAAACACCATATATTTT.

The chain joins TRBV6-6 to TRBJ2-3; TRBD2 is a possible D gene (6 bases). Germline CDR1 MNHNY, CDR2 SVGAGI (reference sequence). CDR3 length equals 16 residues. V lost 9 bases to trimming and J lost 6 bases, with 25 bases between them. CDR3 nucleotide sequence: TGTGCCAGTTCCCCCATAAGGAGCGGGCCTGGCGATACGCAGTATTTT. Residues: CASSPIRSGPGDTQYF.

This chain connects TRBV7-9 to TRBJ2-2, with TRBD1 identical over 10 bases. CDR1 is SEHNR, CDR2 FQNEAQ, per germline (reference sequence). Germline trimming cut 6 bases from V and 4 bases from J; bases unmatched to any gene: 11. The CDR3 sequence is 17 residues long. CDR3 amino acids: CASRTTGTGDRTGELFF. CDR3 nucleotide sequence: TGTGCCAGCAGGACTACAGGGACAGGGGATCGCACCGGGGAGCTGTTTTTT.

The chain has TRBV20-1 and TRBJ2-1; the match to TRBD1 covers 7 bases. In germline, CDR1 is DFQATT, CDR2 SNEGSKA (reference sequence). This CDR3 is built from 11 residues. CDR3 residues: CSRGSYNEQFF. CDR3 nucleotides: TGCAGCAGGGGGTCCTACAATGAGCAGTTCTTC.

V usage is TRBV20-1 and J usage is TRBJ1-1, with D possibly being TRBD1 (6 bases). The CDR3 is 11 amino acids. Germline V gene data show CDR1 as DFQATT and CDR2 as SNEGSKA (reference sequence). V shed 5 bases and J shed 7 bases, with 11 bases lying between them. The CDR3 reads CSARGGGEAFF. The CDR3 DNA is TGCAGTGCTCGAGGGGGGGGTGAAGCTTTCTTT.

The chain joins TRBV5-6 to TRBJ2-3; D is possibly TRBD2 (5 bases). With 7 bases removed from V and 0 bases from J, the gap between germline ends came to 18 bases. The CDR3 contains 16 residues. Per the germline V gene, CDR1 is SGHDT and CDR2 is YYEEEE. Here the CDR3 DNA reads TGTGCCAGCGGTAGACGAGGGCTTACTAGCACAGATACGCAGTATTTT. It translates to CASGRRGLTSTDTQYF.

The V call is TRBV5-1, the J call TRBJ1-4; perhaps TRBD1 as D (6 bases). V dropped 4 bases and J dropped 8 bases, with 18 bases sitting between them. The CDR3 is made up of 15 amino acids. Germline CDR1 SGHRS, CDR2 YFSETQ. The chain's CDR3 is CASSAQGLVDEKLFF. The CDR3 bases are TGCGCCAGCAGCGCCCAGGGGCTGGTCGACGAAAAACTGTTTTTT.

The chain combines TRBV29-1 with TRBJ2-3; 9 bases map to TRBD2. The V gene's germline CDR1 is SQVTM and CDR2 ANQGSEA. This CDR3 comprises 14 residues. V gave up 6 bases and J gave up 4 bases; unmatched junction bases: 8. CDR3: CSVTGRGGPDTQYF. Written as DNA, the CDR3 is TGCAGCGTGACTGGGCGGGGGGGCCCAGATACGCAGTATTTT.

The J gene is TRBJ2-2, the V gene TRBV4-3; perhaps TRBD2 as D (6 bases). Germline V gene lookup returns CDR1 LGHNA and CDR2 YSLEER. The CDR3 is 20 residues long. V dropped 3 bases and J dropped 1 base, with 24 bases sitting between them. The DNA of the CDR3 is TGCGCCAGCAGCCACGAAGCCCGGGGAGTAGCGGATATGAACACCGGGGAGCTGTTTTTT. This encodes CASSHEARGVADMNTGELFF.

The rearrangement uses TRBV5-1 and TRBJ1-1, with D tentatively TRBD1 (5 bases). V was trimmed by 0 bases and J by 4 bases, leaving 10 bases between them. Germline V gene lookup returns CDR1 SGHRS and CDR2 YFSETQ. The CDR3 is made up of 14 amino acids. This CDR3 reads CASSLAGGGTEAFF. The CDR3 nucleotides are TGCGCCAGCAGCTTGGCCGGGGGGGGCACTGAAGCTTTCTTT.